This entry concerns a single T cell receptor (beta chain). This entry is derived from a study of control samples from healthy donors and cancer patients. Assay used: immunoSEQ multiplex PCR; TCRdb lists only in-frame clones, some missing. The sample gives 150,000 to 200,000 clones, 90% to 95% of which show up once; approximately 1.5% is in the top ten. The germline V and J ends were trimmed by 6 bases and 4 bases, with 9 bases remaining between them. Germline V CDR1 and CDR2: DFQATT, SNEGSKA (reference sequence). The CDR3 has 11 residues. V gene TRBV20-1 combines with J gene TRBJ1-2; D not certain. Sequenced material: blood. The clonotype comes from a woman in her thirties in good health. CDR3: CSATPVYGYTF. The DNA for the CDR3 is TGCAGTGCCACCCCGGTCTATGGCTACACCTTC.